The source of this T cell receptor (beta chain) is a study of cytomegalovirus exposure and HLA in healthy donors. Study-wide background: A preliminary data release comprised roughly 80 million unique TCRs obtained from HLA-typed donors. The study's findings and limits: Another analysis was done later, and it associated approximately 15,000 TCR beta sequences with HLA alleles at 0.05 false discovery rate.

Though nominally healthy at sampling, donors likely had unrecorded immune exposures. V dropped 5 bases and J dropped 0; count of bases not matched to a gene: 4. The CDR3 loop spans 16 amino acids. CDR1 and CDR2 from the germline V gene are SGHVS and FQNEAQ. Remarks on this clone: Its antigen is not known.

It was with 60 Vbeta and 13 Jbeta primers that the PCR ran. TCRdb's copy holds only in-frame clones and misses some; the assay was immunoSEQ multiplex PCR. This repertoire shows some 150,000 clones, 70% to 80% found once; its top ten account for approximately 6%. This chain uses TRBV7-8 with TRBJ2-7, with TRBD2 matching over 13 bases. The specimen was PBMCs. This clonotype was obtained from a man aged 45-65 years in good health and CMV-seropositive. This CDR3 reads CASSPGLAGSSYEQYF. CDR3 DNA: TGTGCCAGCAGCCCGGGACTAGCGGGGAGCTCCTACGAGCAGTACTTC.